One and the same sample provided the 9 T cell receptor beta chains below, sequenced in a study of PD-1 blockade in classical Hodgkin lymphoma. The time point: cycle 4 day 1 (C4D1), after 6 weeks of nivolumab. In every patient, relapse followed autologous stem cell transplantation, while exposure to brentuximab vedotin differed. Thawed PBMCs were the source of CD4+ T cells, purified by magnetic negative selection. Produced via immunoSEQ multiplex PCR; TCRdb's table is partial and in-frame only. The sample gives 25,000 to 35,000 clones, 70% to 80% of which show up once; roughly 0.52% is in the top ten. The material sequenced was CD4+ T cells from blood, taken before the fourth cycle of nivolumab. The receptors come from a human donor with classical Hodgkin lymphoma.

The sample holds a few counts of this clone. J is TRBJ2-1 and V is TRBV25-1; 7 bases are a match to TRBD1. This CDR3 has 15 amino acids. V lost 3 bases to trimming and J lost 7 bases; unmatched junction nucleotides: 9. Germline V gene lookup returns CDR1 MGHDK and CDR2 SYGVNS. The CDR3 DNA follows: TGTGCCAGCAGTGATCTCGGACAGGTCGGAAATGAGCAGTTCTTC. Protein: CASSDLGQVGNEQFF.

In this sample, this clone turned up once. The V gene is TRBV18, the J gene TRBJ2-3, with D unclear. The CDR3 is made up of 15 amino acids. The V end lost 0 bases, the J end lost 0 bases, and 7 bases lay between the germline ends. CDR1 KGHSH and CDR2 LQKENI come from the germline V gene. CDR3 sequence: CASSPPGRSTDTQYF. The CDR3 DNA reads TGTGCCAGCTCACCACCCGGACGGAGCACAGATACGCAGTATTTT.

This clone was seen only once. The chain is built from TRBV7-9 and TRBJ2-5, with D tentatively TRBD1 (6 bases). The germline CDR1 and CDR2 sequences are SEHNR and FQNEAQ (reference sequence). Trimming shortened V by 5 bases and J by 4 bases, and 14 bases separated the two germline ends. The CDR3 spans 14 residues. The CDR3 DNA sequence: TGTGCCAGCAGCCCCCAGACAGGACCAGAGACCCAGTACTTC. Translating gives CASSPQTGPETQYF.

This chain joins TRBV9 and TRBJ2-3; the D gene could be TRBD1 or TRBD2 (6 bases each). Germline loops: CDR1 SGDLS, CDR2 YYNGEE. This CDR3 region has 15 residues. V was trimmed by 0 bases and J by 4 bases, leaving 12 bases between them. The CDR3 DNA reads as TGTGCCAGCAGCGTAGAAGGGGGAGGACCAGATACGCAGTATTTT. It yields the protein CASSVEGGGPDTQYF.

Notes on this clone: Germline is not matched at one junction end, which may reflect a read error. CDR3: CASSWDQETQYF. CDR3 DNA: TGTGCCAGCAGCTGGGACCAGGAGACCCAGTACTTC. This chain uses TRBV11-2 with TRBJ2-5, with D possibly called TRBD1 or TRBD2 (5 bases each). The CDR3 is 12 residues long. Germline V gives CDR1 SGHAT, CDR2 FQNNGV. The full variable domain, in which reference TRBV11-2 and TRBJ2-5 provide the parts outside the CDR3, is EAGVAQSPRYKIIEKRQSVAFWCNPISGHATLYWYQQILGQGPKLLIQFQNNGVVDDSQLPKDRFSAERLKGVDSTLKIQPAKLEDSAVYLCASSWDQETQYFGPGTRLLVL.

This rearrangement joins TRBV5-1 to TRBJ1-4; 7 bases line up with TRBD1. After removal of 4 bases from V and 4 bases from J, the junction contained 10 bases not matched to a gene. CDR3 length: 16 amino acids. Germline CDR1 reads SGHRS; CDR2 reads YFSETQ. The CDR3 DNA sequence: TGCGCCAGCAGCCCGCGGACAGGCTTTAATAATGAAAAACTGTTTTTT. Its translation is CASSPRTGFNNEKLFF.

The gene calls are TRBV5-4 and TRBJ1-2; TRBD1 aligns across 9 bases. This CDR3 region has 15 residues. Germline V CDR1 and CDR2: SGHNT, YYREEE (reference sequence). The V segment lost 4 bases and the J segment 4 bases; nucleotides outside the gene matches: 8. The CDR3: CASSKQGAQSYGYTF. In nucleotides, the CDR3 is TGTGCCAGCAGCAAACAGGGGGCGCAGAGCTATGGCTACACCTTC.

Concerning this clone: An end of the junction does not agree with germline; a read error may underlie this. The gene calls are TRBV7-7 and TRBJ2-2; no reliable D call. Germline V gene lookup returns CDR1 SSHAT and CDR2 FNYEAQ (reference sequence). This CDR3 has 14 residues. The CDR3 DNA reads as TGTGCTAGCAGCTTCGCTGCGAACACCGGGGAGCTGTTTTTT. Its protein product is CASSFAANTGELFF.

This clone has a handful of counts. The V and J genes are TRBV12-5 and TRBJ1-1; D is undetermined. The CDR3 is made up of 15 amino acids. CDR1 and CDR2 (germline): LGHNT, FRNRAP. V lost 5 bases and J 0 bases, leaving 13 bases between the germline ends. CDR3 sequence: CASGPSTSLNTEAFF. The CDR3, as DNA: TGTGCTAGTGGTCCCTCGACATCTCTGAACACTGAAGCTTTCTTT.